What follows are 25 T cell receptor beta chains derived from one specimen sequenced in a study of CD8+ T cells in alopecia areata (dated by TCRdb to 2017 to 2018). Library preparation was by the immunoSEQ multiplex PCR assay. To provide template for TCR sequencing, every sample had RNA extracted and reverse transcribed into cDNA. TCRdb provides this immuneACCESS table in a form limited to in-frame rearrangements. Some clones are lacking; in checked studies, under half of them reflect an unresolved V gene, and why the rest are absent is not known. The table for this sample lists 110,000 or so clones; 56% of them were counted only once. The top ten clonotypes cover roughly 3.5% of the sample. The sample's time point label, in plain terms: around 24 weeks on oral tofacitinib. Explained via the paper, the treatment or condition label denotes: oral pan-JAK inhibitor, 5-10 mg twice daily. Sequenced here: CD4+ T cells sorted from blood, sampled at week 24, from a patient treated with tofacitinib. These receptors all stem from a human donor with alopecia areata.

Only a few counts were recorded for this clone. The chain combines TRBV10-3 with TRBJ2-1; no clear D. Germline lookup yields CDR1 ENHRY and CDR2 SYGVKD. CDR3 length: 15 amino acids. Between the trimmed V and J ends, which lost 2 bases and 2 bases, there was a span of 10 bases. The CDR3 sequence is CAISESQAAYNEQFF. Written as DNA, the CDR3 is TGTGCCATCAGTGAGAGCCAGGCCGCCTACAATGAGCAGTTCTTC.

The genes are TRBV6-1 and TRBJ2-7, with TRBD2 identical over 7 bases. Germline V lookup: CDR1 MNHNS, CDR2 SASEGT. V was clipped by 8 bases and J by 4 bases; unmatched bases: 11. The CDR3 has 14 residues. DNA for the CDR3: TGTGCCAGCGGGATAGCGGGTATTTTTTACGAGCAGTACTTC. This sequence encodes CASGIAGIFYEQYF.

In its sample, this clone was seen once. The chain joins TRBV5-1 to TRBJ1-2; D gene uncertain. Germline-derived CDR1 and CDR2 are SGHRS and YFSETQ. The CDR3 loop spans 14 amino acids. V was trimmed by 4 bases and J by 0 bases, leaving 10 bases between them. The CDR3 DNA follows: TGCGCCAGCAGCCCCCAAACAGCTAACTATGGCTACACCTTC. Encoded protein: CASSPQTANYGYTF.

In this sample, this clone turned up once. The J gene is TRBJ2-7, the V gene TRBV5-1; the D gene is possibly TRBD1 (6 bases). Germline CDR1 reads SGHRS; CDR2 reads YFSETQ. This CDR3 is built from 14 residues. V was shortened by 1 base and J by 6 bases, with 14 bases between the two germline ends. The CDR3 loop reads CASSLWQGKGEQYF. Written as DNA, the CDR3 is TGCGCCAGCAGCTTGTGGCAGGGGAAGGGCGAGCAGTACTTC. The full variable domain, its missing parts supplied by reference TRBV5-1 and TRBJ2-7, is KAGVTQTPRYLIKTRGQQVTLSCSPISGHRSVSWYQQTPGQGLQFLFEYFSETQRNKGNFPGRFSGRQFSNSRSEMNVSTLELGDSALYLCASSLWQGKGEQYFGPGTRLTVT.

J is TRBJ1-2 and V is TRBV12-5, with a weak D call TRBD1 (6 bases). Trimming removed 1 base at V and 0 bases at J, with 12 bases between. This CDR3 has 16 residues. Germline loops: CDR1 LGHNT, CDR2 FRNRAP. CDR3 DNA sequence: TGTGCTAGTGGTTTGGCAACAGGGCCCGCTAACTATGGCTACACCTTC. It specifies CASGLATGPANYGYTF.

V usage is TRBV5-6 and J usage is TRBJ2-2, with D possibly being TRBD1 (5 bases). Germline V gene lookup returns CDR1 SGHDT and CDR2 YYEEEE. The germline V and J ends were trimmed by 4 bases and 9 bases, with 10 bases remaining between them. CDR3 length equals 12 residues. CDR3 region: CASSRLGRELFF. As DNA, the CDR3 is TGTGCCAGCAGCCGATTGGGGCGGGAGCTGTTTTTT. Drawing the rest from reference TRBV5-6 and TRBJ2-2, the complete variable domain is DAGVTQSPTHLIKTRGQQVTLRCSPKSGHDTVSWYQQALGQGPQFIFQYYEEEERQRGNFPDRFSGHQFPNYSSELNVNALLLGDSALYLCASSRLGRELFFGEGSRLTVL.

In its sample, this clone was seen once. The chain is built from TRBV13 and TRBJ2-4; D possibly corresponds to TRBD1 (6 bases). Trimming cost V 5 bases and J 1 base, with 15 bases left between them. This CDR3 has 16 amino acids. CDR1 PRHDT and CDR2 FYEKMQ come from the germline V gene (reference sequence). The CDR3 reads CASSLPGERAKNIQYF. Written as DNA, the CDR3 is TGTGCCAGCAGCCTCCCAGGGGAGAGGGCCAAAAACATTCAGTACTTC. Looking up the rest from reference TRBV13 and TRBJ2-4 gives the full variable domain: AAGVIQSPRHLIKEKRETATLKCYPIPRHDTVYWYQQGPGQDPQFLISFYEKMQSDKGSIPDRFSAQQFSDYHSELNMSSLELGDSALYFCASSLPGERAKNIQYFGAGTRLSVL.

The V call is TRBV14, the J call TRBJ2-5; D is possibly TRBD1 or TRBD2 (5 bases each). The V and J ends lost 4 bases and 5 bases respectively, with 17 bases between them. The length of the CDR3 is 15 residues. CDR1 is SGHDN, CDR2 FVKESK, per germline. The CDR3 DNA is TGTGCCAGCAGCCCTCCGGGACGGCGCCGGGAGACCCAGTACTTC. Residues: CASSPPGRRRETQYF.

Notes on this clone: One end of the junction fails to match germline, which may point to a read error. The identical CDR3 is also encoded by other nucleotide sequences in the sample. V is TRBV30 and J is TRBJ1-2; 9 bases align to TRBD1. CDR3 length: 14 residues. The germline V gene encodes CDR1 GTSNPN and CDR2 SVGIG (reference sequence). The DNA of the CDR3 is TGTGCCTGGAGTGTAGGGACAGGGATGTTGAGCTACACTTTC. Translated: CAWSVGTGMLSYTF.

The CDR3 DNA reads as TGTGCCAGCAGTGAATGGAATTCCTACGAGCAGTACTTC. Amino acids: CASSEWNSYEQYF. The rearrangement joins TRBV25-1 to TRBJ2-7; D call uncertain. Germline V gene lookup returns CDR1 MGHDK and CDR2 SYGVNS. V shed 1 base and J shed 1 base, with 5 bases lying between them. This CDR3 is built from 13 residues.

This chain uses TRBV4-3 with TRBJ2-2; the match to TRBD1 covers 7 bases. This CDR3 region has 17 residues. Looked up from germline, CDR1 is LGHNA and CDR2 is YSLEER. The V segment lost 0 bases and the J segment 3 bases; nucleotides outside the gene matches: 7. CDR3 sequence reads: CASSQDLVTGDTGELFF. CDR3 coding DNA: TGCGCCAGCAGCCAAGATCTCGTTACAGGGGACACCGGGGAGCTGTTTTTT.

The V and J genes are TRBV29-1 and TRBJ1-1; tentative D call: TRBD1 (6 bases). Trimming removed 7 bases at V and 0 bases at J, with 18 bases between. The CDR3 loop spans 15 amino acids. Germline-derived CDR1 and CDR2 are SQVTM and ANQGSEA. CDR3 nucleotide sequence: TGCAGCGCAACAAAGGGGGGTGGGATGAACACTGAAGCTTTCTTT. It encodes CSATKGGGMNTEAFF.

This chain connects TRBV15 to TRBJ2-7; D may correspond to TRBD1 or TRBD2 (6 bases each). V shed 1 base and J shed 0 bases, with 10 bases lying between them. The V gene's germline CDR1 is LNHNV and CDR2 YYDKDF (reference sequence). The CDR3 consists of 15 residues. The CDR3 nucleotides read TGTGCCACCAGCAGAGTTGGAGGGGGCTCCTACGAGCAGTACTTC. As protein: CATSRVGGGSYEQYF.

At least ten counts were recorded for this clone. The V gene is TRBV11-2, the J gene TRBJ1-1; tentative D call: TRBD1 (6 bases). The CDR3 is made up of 13 amino acids. Trimming stripped 1 base from V and 11 bases from J, with 14 bases between. Germline V CDR1 and CDR2: SGHAT, FQNNGV. This CDR3 is CASSLGPGQEAFF. The CDR3 DNA reads TGTGCCAGCAGCTTAGGGCCGGGACAAGAGGCTTTCTTT.

The V gene is TRBV7-8, the J gene TRBJ1-1; 7 bases align to TRBD1. After removal of 4 bases from V and 0 bases from J, the junction contained 2 bases not matched to a gene. CDR1 and CDR2 (germline): SGHVS, FQNEAQ. The length of the CDR3 is 14 residues. The CDR3 DNA reads as TGTGCCAGCAGCTCGGACAGGATGAACACTGAAGCTTTCTTT. Translating it yields CASSSDRMNTEAFF.

The V gene is TRBV6-5, the J gene TRBJ1-1, with TRBD1 matching over 8 bases. The CDR3 covers 13 residues. V lost 4 bases and J lost 8; bases outside the gene matches: 6. The germline V gene has CDR1 MNHEY and CDR2 SVGAGI. The CDR3 DNA is TGTGCCAGCAGTTCCAACCGACAGGGGGAAGCTTTCTTT. Encoded protein: CASSSNRQGEAFF.

This clone showed up just once. The genes are TRBV4-2 and TRBJ1-2, with D maybe TRBD1 (5 bases). From germline, CDR1 is LGHNA and CDR2 YNFKEQ. This CDR3 spans 14 amino acids. The V and J ends lost 1 base and 4 bases respectively, with 10 bases between them. The CDR3 nucleotides read TGTGCCAGCAGCCAAGGGGACGGAGTCTATGGCTACACCTTC. Protein product: CASSQGDGVYGYTF.

This clone appeared a few times. For the CDR3, the DNA is TGTGCCAGCAGCCCAGGGACAGGGGGTTTTGAAGCTTTCTTT. Its protein is CASSPGTGGFEAFF. The gene calls are TRBV7-9 and TRBJ1-1, with 11 bases that match TRBD1. The junction had 6 bases not matched to a gene; V was cut back by 5 bases and J by 7 bases. From germline, CDR1 is SEHNR and CDR2 FQNEAQ (reference sequence). The CDR3 extends over 14 amino acids.

The table lists this clone with a count of one. The V call is TRBV6-5, the J call TRBJ2-7; D gene ambiguous. Germline V gives CDR1 MNHEY, CDR2 SVGAGI. This CDR3 has 14 residues. The ends were cut back, 0 bases at V and 3 bases at J, with 9 bases in the middle. The CDR3: CASSYSPGSYEQYF. CDR3 DNA: TGTGCCAGCAGTTACTCCCCGGGTAGCTACGAGCAGTACTTC.

This rearrangement joins TRBV6-5 to TRBJ2-1; 8 nucleotides line up with TRBD2. After removal of 7 bases from V and 9 bases from J, the junction contained 8 bases not matched to a gene. This CDR3 has 13 residues. Germline V gives CDR1 MNHEY, CDR2 SVGAGI. CDR3 DNA: TGTGCCAGCATAACGGGGGGGCCGGGTGAGCAGTTCTTC. Residues: CASITGGPGEQFF.

This clone was observed a few times. This chain uses TRBV9 with TRBJ2-5, with TRBD1 matching 8 bases. The V gene end was trimmed by 0 bases and the J gene end by 5 bases; junction bases not matched to a gene: 3. Per the germline V gene, CDR1 is SGDLS and CDR2 is YYNGEE. The CDR3 is 14 residues long. The CDR3 here is CASSVAGGGETQYF. For the CDR3, the DNA is TGTGCCAGCAGCGTAGCAGGGGGCGGTGAGACCCAGTACTTC.

The rearrangement uses TRBV10-2 and TRBJ2-4; D is undetermined. Per the germline V gene, CDR1 is WSHSY and CDR2 is SAAADI. CDR3 length: 14 residues. The V end lost 5 bases, the J end lost 7 bases, and 15 bases lay between the germline ends. CDR3 in DNA: TGCGCCAGCAGTCTCGGCCGGCCCCCGAACATTCAGTACTTC. Residues: CASSLGRPPNIQYF.

This chain uses TRBV29-1 with TRBJ2-3; D uncertain. CDR3 length equals 11 residues. V was clipped by 7 bases and J by 1 base, with 6 bases between them. Germline V lookup: CDR1 SQVTM, CDR2 ANQGSEA. CDR3 residues: CSARGTDTQYF. CDR3 DNA: TGCAGCGCACGGGGCACAGATACGCAGTATTTT.

The CDR3 nucleotides read TGCAGCGTTGAAGAGATACAGGGGGCGGTGTTGAACACTGAAGCTTTCTTT. This translates into CSVEEIQGAVLNTEAFF. The rearrangement links TRBV29-1 to TRBJ1-1, with 9 bases lining up with TRBD1. J was trimmed by 0 bases and V by 0 bases; bases with no gene match: 8. CDR3 length equals 17 residues. CDR1 SQVTM and CDR2 ANQGSEA come from the germline V gene.

The chain links TRBV6-5 to TRBJ1-2; maybe TRBD1 (6 bases). The V gene's germline CDR1 is MNHEY and CDR2 SVGAGI. Trimming took off 5 bases at V and 2 bases at J, with 9 bases between the two ends. The CDR3 consists of 13 residues. CDR3 sequence: CASSGQLNYGYTF. CDR3 in DNA: TGTGCCAGCAGTGGACAGTTGAACTATGGCTACACCTTC.